This T cell receptor (beta chain) was captured in a study of blood T cell repertoires in COVID-19. Study-wide context: Samples representing acute and convalescent COVID-19 were sourced from the United States, Italy and Spain. Nucleic acid was either cDNA or gDNA, and it came from T cells, B-cell-depleted T cells, or PBMCs.

Source study methods: For nucleated cells, counts were estimated from reference gene primer amplification. TCRdb keeps only in-frame clones here, not all; method: immunoSEQ multiplex PCR. The DNA gave D and trimming, while V, J and clone size come from that table. The data contain roughly 220,000 clones, more than 75% of them singletons. There are 18 residues in the CDR3. V was cut by 6 bases and J by 0 bases, with 18 bases left in between. The V gene's germline CDR1 is SNHLY and CDR2 FYNNEI. The sample taken for sequencing was peripheral blood. The TCR originated in an older man with acute or convalescent COVID-19. V gene TRBV2 combines with J gene TRBJ1-6; tentative D call: TRBD1 (5 bases). The CDR3 DNA follows: TGTGCCAGCAGGGCAGCGACAGCTTCGAGCTCCTATAATTCACCCCTCCACTTT. It translates to CASRAATASSSYNSPLHF.